This entry concerns a single T cell receptor (beta chain). The data are from a study of blood T cell repertoires in COVID-19. Original processing notes: From reference gene primer amplification, estimates of nucleated cell counts were derived. Assay: immunoSEQ multiplex PCR; the TCRdb copy retains only in-frame clones and omits some. For V, J and clone size, that table is used; D and trimming come from the DNA. Here the sample spans about 300,000 clones, approximately 88% being singletons. This CDR3 region has 12 residues. V was clipped by 1 base and J by 2 bases, with 3 bases between them. This TCR was recovered from a human donor with COVID-19, enrolled during active disease. The donor label of this sample is uncertain. Material for sequencing was peripheral blood. The genes are TRBV12-3 or TRBV12-4 and TRBJ2-7; no firm D call. The CDR3: CASSLGAYEQYF. The CDR3 coding sequence is TGTGCCAGCAGTTTAGGAGCCTACGAGCAGTACTTC.